This record concerns one T cell receptor (beta chain) sequence. Its cognate antigen is unknown. This CDR3 has 12 residues. V dropped 4 bases and J dropped 0 bases, with 3 bases sitting between them. The germline gives CDR1 ENHRY, CDR2 SYGVKD. This record belongs to a study of CD8 T cells in ankylosing spondylitis. Study-level results: Seven to nine highly homologous variants formed a TCR beta motif that appeared characteristic of ankylosing spondylitis blood. There were earlier reports of some motif variants in reactive arthritis synovial fluid and blood.

TCRdb analysed the 5' RACE reads with MiXCR anew, one entry per CDR3 protein. This repertoire shows hundreds of thousands of distinct CDR3 sequences, 25% to 30% found once; its top ten account for roughly 1%. The sample was blood, either unsorted or a sorted T cell fraction (not recorded which). This clonotype was sampled from a male donor with ankylosing spondylitis. The chain combines TRBV10-3 with TRBJ1-1; D ambiguous. The CDR3 sequence is CAISGMNTEAFF. Here the CDR3 DNA reads TGTGCCATCAGTGGGATGAACACTGAAGCTTTCTTT.